What follows are 16 T cell receptor beta chains derived from one specimen sequenced in a study of blood T cell repertoires in COVID-19. Only in-frame clones appear in the TCRdb table, and some are missing; sequencing was by immunoSEQ multiplex PCR. This sample has a few hundred thousand clones; about 90% occur once, and the top ten carry just under 3%. The sequenced sample was PBMCs or T cells enriched from blood (not recorded which). Receptors originate from a woman aged 25 to 39 who had recovered from COVID-19.

The rearrangement links TRBV3-1 (or the pseudogene TRBV3-2) to TRBJ2-3, with a possible D match to TRBD2 (6 bases). CDR1 is LGHDT, CDR2 YNNKEL, per germline (reference sequence). CDR3 length equals 16 residues. Trimming cost V 1 base and J 2 bases, with 13 bases left between them. The CDR3 nucleotides are TGTGCCAGCAGCCAAGGGTACGGGGGTCCCACAGATACGCAGTATTTT. Protein product: CASSQGYGGPTDTQYF.

The V gene is TRBV18, the J gene TRBJ2-7; 7 bases line up with TRBD1. This CDR3 contains 15 residues. Looked up from germline, CDR1 is KGHSH and CDR2 is LQKENI. V dropped 2 bases and J dropped 1; count of bases not matched to a gene: 5. Here the CDR3 reads CASSPMDRPSYEQYF. The DNA for the CDR3 is TGTGCCAGCTCACCAATGGACAGGCCTTCCTACGAGCAGTACTTC. The full variable domain, completed using reference TRBV18 and TRBJ2-7, is NAGVMQNPRHLVRRRGQEARLRCSPMKGHSHVYWYRQLPEEGLKFMVYLQKENIIDESGMPKERFSAEFPKEGPSILRIQQVVRGDSAAYFCASSPMDRPSYEQYFGPGTRLTVT.

The chain is built from TRBV20-1 and TRBJ2-7, with 8 nucleotides matching TRBD2. V trimming: 3 bases; J trimming: 0 bases; junction bases outside the gene matches: 4. CDR3 length: 14 amino acids. From germline, CDR1 is DFQATT and CDR2 SNEGSKA (reference sequence). Here the CDR3 DNA reads TGCAGTGCTAGTCCTAGCGGGCCCTCCTACGAGCAGTACTTC. This sequence encodes CSASPSGPSYEQYF.

This sequence joins TRBV25-1 and TRBJ1-1; unclear D gene. The V gene's germline CDR1 is MGHDK and CDR2 SYGVNS. The CDR3 spans 17 residues. With 1 base removed from V and 5 bases from J, the gap between germline ends came to 20 bases. The CDR3 loop reads CASSESRIQSRMTEAFF. The DNA of the CDR3 is TGTGCCAGCAGTGAATCAAGGATACAGAGTAGGATGACTGAAGCTTTCTTT.

This clone was seen only once. CDR3 DNA: TGTGCCAGCAGCTTTCGGGGAAGCTCCTACAATGAGCAGTTCTTC. Amino acids: CASSFRGSSYNEQFF. V is TRBV7-6 and J is TRBJ2-1; D possibly corresponds to TRBD2 (5 bases). The CDR3 totals 15 residues. Germline loops: CDR1 SGHVS, CDR2 FNYEAQ. The V and J ends lost 3 bases and 0 bases respectively, with 9 bases between them.

This chain joins TRBV5-1 and TRBJ1-5, with TRBD1 identical over 7 bases. The CDR3 is 15 residues long. V lost 1 base, J lost 4 bases, and 5 bases stayed unmatched. Germline-derived CDR1 and CDR2 are SGHRS and YFSETQ. The CDR3 region has the DNA TGCGCCAGCAGCTTGACAGGGGCCTTTAATCAGCCCCAGCATTTT. This sequence encodes CASSLTGAFNQPQHF.

The table lists this clone with a few counts. V and J are TRBV19 and TRBJ1-5; D possibly corresponds to TRBD1 (5 bases). The length of the CDR3 is 14 residues. Germline CDR1 LNHDA, CDR2 SQIVND (reference sequence). Trimming cost V 6 bases and J 1 base, with 10 bases left between them. The CDR3 DNA reads as TGTGCCAGTAGCTTTCAGGGAAGCAATCAGCCCCAGCATTTT. It codes for CASSFQGSNQPQHF.

This clone was recorded only once. V and J are TRBV11-2 and TRBJ2-6; D remains unclear. The CDR3 is 18 residues long. V lost 5 bases and J lost 0, with 17 bases in between. Germline CDR1 is SGHAT and CDR2 is FQNNGV. The CDR3 spells CASSLGPELTSGANVLTF. In DNA form, the CDR3 reads TGTGCCAGCAGCCTCGGTCCGGAGTTGACCTCTGGGGCCAACGTCCTGACTTTC. The variable domain in full, completed from reference TRBV11-2 and TRBJ2-6, reads EAGVAQSPRYKIIEKRQSVAFWCNPISGHATLYWYQQILGQGPKLLIQFQNNGVVDDSQLPKDRFSAERLKGVDSTLKIQPAKLEDSAVYLCASSLGPELTSGANVLTFGAGSRLTVL.

The chain links TRBV28 to TRBJ2-4, with D tentatively TRBD1 (6 bases). The CDR3 loop spans 13 amino acids. With 6 bases removed from V and 11 bases from J, the gap between germline ends came to 17 bases. Germline V gives CDR1 MDHEN, CDR2 SYDVKM. Here the CDR3 DNA reads TGTGCCAGCAGCATTACAGGGATGGGTTTTCAGTACTTC. Translation gives CASSITGMGFQYF.

The V gene is TRBV7-6, the J gene TRBJ2-3, with unresolved D. The CDR3 runs to 14 residues. Trimming removed 5 bases at V and 0 bases at J, with 9 bases between. Per germline, CDR1 SGHVS and CDR2 FNYEAQ. The CDR3 DNA sequence: TGTGCCAGCAGCCTAAACCCTAGCACAGATACGCAGTATTTT. It translates to CASSLNPSTDTQYF.

This sequence joins TRBV2 and TRBJ1-3; D is perhaps TRBD1 (6 bases). The CDR3 is made up of 15 amino acids. Germline CDR1 reads SNHLY; CDR2 reads FYNNEI. Trimming stripped 2 bases from V and 4 bases from J, with 12 bases between. In nucleotides, the CDR3 is TGTGCCAGCAGTGAAAGCTGGGGGCAAGGAAACACCATATATTTT. Translated, it gives CASSESWGQGNTIYF. The full variable domain, completed using reference TRBV2 and TRBJ1-3, is EPEVTQTPSHQVTQMGQEVILRCVPISNHLYFYWYRQILGQKVEFLVSFYNNEISEKSEIFDDQFSVERPDGSNFTLKIRSTKLEDSAMYFCASSESWGQGNTIYFGEGSWLTVV.

The chain employs TRBV7-2 and TRBJ2-1, with D tentatively TRBD1 (6 bases). The CDR3 is made up of 14 amino acids. Germline CDR1 reads SGHTA; CDR2 reads FQGNSA. The V end lost 5 bases, the J end lost 10 bases, and 18 bases lay between the germline ends. The CDR3 protein is CASSEIPGALEQFF. The CDR3 DNA sequence: TGTGCCAGCAGCGAAATTCCAGGGGCTTTAGAGCAGTTCTTC. The full variable domain, rest sourced from reference TRBV7-2 and TRBJ2-1, is GAGVSQSPSNKVTEKGKDVELRCDPISGHTALYWYRQSLGQGLEFLIYFQGNSAPDKSGLPSDRFSAERTGGSVSTLTIQRTQQEDSAVYLCASSEIPGALEQFFGPGTRLTVL.

The chain has TRBV14 and TRBJ2-2, with D uncertain. V lost 0 bases and J 4 bases, leaving 15 bases between the germline ends. The V gene's germline CDR1 is SGHDN and CDR2 FVKESK. The CDR3 covers 17 residues. The CDR3 is CASSQDWSGFLTGELFF. The CDR3, as DNA: TGTGCCAGCAGCCAAGATTGGTCAGGTTTTCTCACCGGGGAGCTGTTTTTT. Combining the CDR3 with reference TRBV14 and TRBJ2-2 gives the whole variable domain EAGVTQFPSHSVIEKGQTVTLRCDPISGHDNLYWYRRVMGKEIKFLLHFVKESKQDESGMPNNRFLAERTGGTYSTLKVQPAELEDSGVYFCASSQDWSGFLTGELFFGEGSRLTVL.

The rearrangement joins TRBV28 to TRBJ1-2, with no clear D. The CDR3 is 14 amino acids. CDR1 is MDHEN, CDR2 SYDVKM, per germline. Trimming took off 2 bases at V and 3 bases at J, with 10 bases between the two ends. The CDR3 DNA reads as TGTGCCAGCAGTTTACGCGGAGGGTACTATGGCTACACCTTC. Its translation: CASSLRGGYYGYTF.

The CDR3 loop is CATSVRQGTGETQYF. The CDR3 region has the DNA TGTGCCACCAGCGTAAGACAGGGGACTGGGGAGACCCAGTACTTC. The V gene is TRBV15, the J gene TRBJ2-5; 8 nucleotides line up with TRBD1. The germline gives CDR1 LNHNV, CDR2 YYDKDF (reference sequence). The CDR3 loop spans 15 amino acids. V gave up 5 bases and J gave up 5 bases; unmatched junction bases: 10.

The gene calls are TRBV28 and TRBJ1-4; 8 positions agree with TRBD1. Unmatched junction bases numbered 10, after V lost 5 bases and J lost 8 bases. The CDR3 extends over 15 amino acids. Germline V gene lookup returns CDR1 MDHEN and CDR2 SYDVKM. The CDR3 loop reads CASSPAGGPGEKLFF. The DNA of the CDR3 is TGTGCCAGCAGTCCCGCAGGGGGCCCGGGAGAAAAACTGTTTTTT.